Listed below are T cell receptor beta chains from one sample, sequenced in a study of T cells after yellow fever vaccination. TCRdb fed the 5' RACE reads into MiXCR, producing one record per CDR3 protein. The sample holds 450,000 to 550,000 distinct CDR3 sequences, 21% seen once. The specimen comprised PBMCs, sampled approximately 22 days after the first yellow fever vaccination. All receptors derive from a man aged 18 to 30 who received the YFV17D yellow fever vaccine. Both conserved end residues are part of each CDR3. Fields, in order: clone size, J gene, V gene, D gene, CDR3 length, CDR3 DNA, CDR3 protein. The D gene is left open where the match is weak. The size of a clone is reported for some rows only, either as once, few or many, or as a class for expanded clones.

clone_size: NA
j_call: TRBJ2-1
v_call: TRBV27
d_call: NA
cdr3_length: 14
cdr3_nt: TGTGCCAGCCGTCAGGAATCCGGGGCAAATGAGCAGTTCTTC
cdr3_aa: CASRQESGANEQFF

clone_size: many
j_call: TRBJ1-1
v_call: TRBV5-1
d_call: NA
cdr3_length: 13
cdr3_nt: TGCGCCAGCAGCTTGGAGGGACGGTACGAAGCTTTCTTT
cdr3_aa: CASSLEGRYEAFF

clone_size: few
j_call: TRBJ2-5
v_call: TRBV3-1
d_call: NA
cdr3_length: 17
cdr3_nt: TGTGCCAGCAGCCCGGGCTCTTGGGGGCCCGTACGGGAGACCCAGTACTTC
cdr3_aa: CASSPGSWGPVRETQYF

clone_size: many
j_call: TRBJ1-5
v_call: TRBV25-1
d_call: NA
cdr3_length: 12
cdr3_nt: TGTGCCAGCAGTGCCCCCGGTCAGCCCCAGCATTTT
cdr3_aa: CASSAPGQPQHF

clone_size: many
j_call: TRBJ1-2
v_call: TRBV5-1
d_call: NA
cdr3_length: 14
cdr3_nt: TGCGCCAGCAGCTTGGACACGCTTAACTATGGCTACACCTTC
cdr3_aa: CASSLDTLNYGYTF

clone_size: NA
j_call: TRBJ1-2
v_call: TRBV5-1
d_call: NA
cdr3_length: 17
cdr3_nt: TGCGCCAGCAGCTTGGTAGGGAGACCTGATTTGGACTATGGCTACACCTTC
cdr3_aa: CASSLVGRPDLDYGYTF

clone_size: few
j_call: TRBJ2-3
v_call: TRBV20-1
d_call: TRBD2
cdr3_length: 15
cdr3_nt: TGCAGTGCTAGAGATCCGTGGGGGGGGTCAGATACGCAGTATTTT
cdr3_aa: CSARDPWGGSDTQYF

clone_size: few
j_call: TRBJ2-5
v_call: TRBV7-2
d_call: TRBD2
cdr3_length: 16
cdr3_nt: TGTGCCAGCAGCTTAGCGACTAGCGGGGGCCGATTGTCCCAGTACTTC
cdr3_aa: CASSLATSGGRLSQYF

clone_size: NA
j_call: TRBJ2-1
v_call: TRBV7-9
d_call: NA
cdr3_length: 11
cdr3_nt: TGTGCCAGCAGCTTAGAATGGGAGCAGTTCTTC
cdr3_aa: CASSLEWEQFF

clone_size: NA
j_call: TRBJ2-7
v_call: TRBV12-3/TRBV12-4
d_call: TRBD2
cdr3_length: 15
cdr3_nt: TGTGCCAGCAGTCTCTCGACTAGCCCACTCCACGAGCAGTACTTC
cdr3_aa: CASSLSTSPLHEQYF

clone_size: few
j_call: TRBJ1-1
v_call: TRBV15
d_call: TRBD1
cdr3_length: 11
cdr3_nt: TGTGCCACCGACGGGACAGGGGAAGCTTTCTTT
cdr3_aa: CATDGTGEAFF

clone_size: few
j_call: TRBJ2-2
v_call: TRBV5-1
d_call: NA
cdr3_length: 13
cdr3_nt: TGCGCCAGCAGCCGGAGGTCCACCGGGGAGCTGTTTTTT
cdr3_aa: CASSRRSTGELFF

clone_size: NA
j_call: TRBJ2-3
v_call: TRBV7-3
d_call: NA
cdr3_length: 18
cdr3_nt: TGTGCCAGCAGCCCATCCCCCGGGACTCCCAAGAGCACAGATACGCAGTATTTT
cdr3_aa: CASSPSPGTPKSTDTQYF

clone_size: NA
j_call: TRBJ1-1
v_call: TRBV29-1
d_call: NA
cdr3_length: 15
cdr3_nt: TGCAGCGTTGGGGCAGGCTGGGCTATGAACACTGAAGCTTTCTTT
cdr3_aa: CSVGAGWAMNTEAFF

clone_size: NA
j_call: TRBJ2-1
v_call: TRBV15
d_call: TRBD2
cdr3_length: 14
cdr3_nt: TGTGCCACCAGCTTAGCGGGGGTGAACAATGAGCAGTTCTTC
cdr3_aa: CATSLAGVNNEQFF

clone_size: NA
j_call: TRBJ1-1
v_call: TRBV6-2/TRBV6-3
d_call: NA
cdr3_length: 11
cdr3_nt: TGTGCCAGCAGTTATGGAATTGAAGCTTTCTTT
cdr3_aa: CASSYGIEAFF

clone_size: few
j_call: TRBJ2-7
v_call: TRBV4-3
d_call: NA
cdr3_length: 15
cdr3_nt: TGCGCCAGCAGCCGACTCCGGGACAATTCCTACGAGCAGTACTTC
cdr3_aa: CASSRLRDNSYEQYF

clone_size: few
j_call: TRBJ2-2
v_call: TRBV20-1
d_call: TRBD1
cdr3_length: 15
cdr3_nt: TGCAGTGCTAGAGAAGACAGGGAGAGGACCGGGGAGCTGTTTTTT
cdr3_aa: CSAREDRERTGELFF

clone_size: NA
j_call: TRBJ1-1
v_call: TRBV3-1
d_call: NA
cdr3_length: 15
cdr3_nt: TGTGCCAGCAGCCAATATGATGGAGGGAACACTGAAGCTTTCTTT
cdr3_aa: CASSQYDGGNTEAFF

clone_size: few
j_call: TRBJ2-1
v_call: TRBV5-1
d_call: NA
cdr3_length: 11
cdr3_nt: TGCGCCAGCAGCTTGGAGTGGAAACAGTTCTTC
cdr3_aa: CASSLEWKQFF

clone_size: NA
j_call: TRBJ2-3
v_call: TRBV2
d_call: NA
cdr3_length: 14
cdr3_nt: TGTGCCAGCAGTGAAGCAGGCAGCACAGATACGCAGTATTTT
cdr3_aa: CASSEAGSTDTQYF

clone_size: NA
j_call: TRBJ2-7
v_call: TRBV4-3
d_call: TRBD1
cdr3_length: 14
cdr3_nt: TGCGCCAGCAGTTACCGGACAGGGGGCAACGAGCAGTACTTC
cdr3_aa: CASSYRTGGNEQYF

clone_size: NA
j_call: TRBJ2-7
v_call: TRBV6-2/TRBV6-3
d_call: TRBD2
cdr3_length: 16
cdr3_nt: TGTGCCAGCAGTTTTAGTACGGGACTAGGCTTCTACGAGCAGTACTTC
cdr3_aa: CASSFSTGLGFYEQYF

clone_size: NA
j_call: TRBJ1-6
v_call: TRBV12-3/TRBV12-4
d_call: NA
cdr3_length: 14
cdr3_nt: TGTGCCAGCAGGAAACAGGAATATAATTCACCCCTCCACTTT
cdr3_aa: CASRKQEYNSPLHF

clone_size: NA
j_call: TRBJ2-3
v_call: TRBV11-2
d_call: NA
cdr3_length: 18
cdr3_nt: TGTGCCAGCAGCCCCGCCCCGCCAGGGGAATCAAGAACAGATACGCAGTATTTT
cdr3_aa: CASSPAPPGESRTDTQYF

clone_size: NA
j_call: TRBJ2-3
v_call: TRBV11-2
d_call: NA
cdr3_length: 18
cdr3_nt: TGTGCCAGCAGCCAACGGACGGGTATAATCTCTAGCACAGATACGCAGTATTTT
cdr3_aa: CASSQRTGIISSTDTQYF

clone_size: few
j_call: TRBJ2-5
v_call: TRBV20-1
d_call: NA
cdr3_length: 14
cdr3_nt: TGCAGTGCTAGAGGAGGGGCGGGGGCAGAGACCCAGTACTTC
cdr3_aa: CSARGGAGAETQYF

clone_size: NA
j_call: TRBJ2-3
v_call: TRBV2
d_call: TRBD1
cdr3_length: 16
cdr3_nt: TGTGCCAGCAGTGAAGAAGGGACAGTCAACACAGATACGCAGTATTTT
cdr3_aa: CASSEEGTVNTDTQYF

clone_size: few
j_call: TRBJ1-5
v_call: TRBV5-4
d_call: NA
cdr3_length: 13
cdr3_nt: TGTGCCAGCAGCTTGGACGTCAATCAGCCCCAGCATTTT
cdr3_aa: CASSLDVNQPQHF

clone_size: once
j_call: TRBJ2-1
v_call: TRBV20-1
d_call: NA
cdr3_length: 16
cdr3_nt: TGCAGTGCTAGGGAGACCGATAAGAGCTCCTACAATGAGCAGTTCTTC
cdr3_aa: CSARETDKSSYNEQFF

clone_size: NA
j_call: TRBJ2-5
v_call: TRBV27
d_call: NA
cdr3_length: 15
cdr3_nt: TGTGCCAGCAGTTTAGGAGTTTTGGGGGGAGAGACCCAGTACTTC
cdr3_aa: CASSLGVLGGETQYF

clone_size: NA
j_call: TRBJ2-7
v_call: TRBV5-1
d_call: NA
cdr3_length: 14
cdr3_nt: TGCGCCAGCAGCTTGGATGGAGGGACCTACGAGCAGTACTTC
cdr3_aa: CASSLDGGTYEQYF

clone_size: NA
j_call: TRBJ2-1
v_call: TRBV27
d_call: NA
cdr3_length: 16
cdr3_nt: TGTGCCAGCAGTTTGTCCTTCCGGGGGGCCCCCAATGAGCAGTTCTTC
cdr3_aa: CASSLSFRGAPNEQFF

clone_size: many
j_call: TRBJ2-1
v_call: TRBV5-5
d_call: TRBD2
cdr3_length: 14
cdr3_nt: TGTGCCAGCAGCGCCGGACTAGCGGCTAATGAGCAGTTCTTC
cdr3_aa: CASSAGLAANEQFF

clone_size: NA
j_call: TRBJ2-6
v_call: TRBV28
d_call: NA
cdr3_length: 15
cdr3_nt: TGTGCCAGCAGTGGAGGGGTAACCGGGGCCAACGTCCTGACTTTC
cdr3_aa: CASSGGVTGANVLTF

clone_size: NA
j_call: TRBJ2-1
v_call: TRBV5-5
d_call: NA
cdr3_length: 11
cdr3_nt: TGTGCCAGCAGCAAGGGGTATGAGCAGTTCTTC
cdr3_aa: CASSKGYEQFF

clone_size: few
j_call: TRBJ1-5
v_call: TRBV28
d_call: NA
cdr3_length: 15
cdr3_nt: TGTGCCAGCAGTTTACCAGGGCAGGGCGGGAAGCCCCAGCATTTT
cdr3_aa: CASSLPGQGGKPQHF

clone_size: few
j_call: TRBJ2-7
v_call: TRBV6-5
d_call: TRBD1
cdr3_length: 14
cdr3_nt: TGTGCCAGCAGTTACGGCCAGGGGGATCTCGAGCAGTACTTC
cdr3_aa: CASSYGQGDLEQYF

clone_size: many
j_call: TRBJ2-2
v_call: TRBV12-3/TRBV12-4
d_call: TRBD1
cdr3_length: 15
cdr3_nt: TGTGCCAGCAGTACCGGGACAGGGAACACCGGGGAGCTGTTTTTT
cdr3_aa: CASSTGTGNTGELFF

clone_size: few
j_call: TRBJ1-5
v_call: TRBV24-1
d_call: TRBD1
cdr3_length: 17
cdr3_nt: TGTGCCACCAGTGTCTTCCCCCGGGACAGGGGAAAACAGCCCCAGCATTTT
cdr3_aa: CATSVFPRDRGKQPQHF

clone_size: NA
j_call: TRBJ1-1
v_call: TRBV10-3
d_call: TRBD1
cdr3_length: 13
cdr3_nt: TGTGCCACCCACGACAGGGGAAGAGCTGAAGCTTTCTTT
cdr3_aa: CATHDRGRAEAFF

clone_size: few
j_call: TRBJ2-1
v_call: TRBV14
d_call: NA
cdr3_length: 12
cdr3_nt: TGTGCCAGCAGCCAAGACCTAGGGCGGCAGTTCTTC
cdr3_aa: CASSQDLGRQFF

clone_size: many
j_call: TRBJ1-6
v_call: TRBV5-1
d_call: NA
cdr3_length: 13
cdr3_nt: TGCGCCAGCAGCTTCGACGTAAATTCACCCCTCCACTTT
cdr3_aa: CASSFDVNSPLHF

clone_size: NA
j_call: TRBJ2-3
v_call: TRBV5-5
d_call: TRBD2
cdr3_length: 14
cdr3_nt: TGTGCCAGCAGCGAAGCGGGGGGGCCGAATACGCAGTATTTT
cdr3_aa: CASSEAGGPNTQYF

clone_size: NA
j_call: TRBJ1-5
v_call: TRBV20-1
d_call: NA
cdr3_length: 16
cdr3_nt: TGCAGTGCTCCTTTCGGGGGGCCGTATAGCAATCAGCCCCAGCATTTT
cdr3_aa: CSAPFGGPYSNQPQHF

clone_size: NA
j_call: TRBJ1-5
v_call: TRBV20-1
d_call: NA
cdr3_length: 12
cdr3_nt: TGCAGTGCTAGGGGCAGCTTAGGGCCCCAGCATTTT
cdr3_aa: CSARGSLGPQHF

clone_size: many
j_call: TRBJ1-2
v_call: TRBV29-1
d_call: NA
cdr3_length: 12
cdr3_nt: TGCAGCGTAAGAGGACAGAACTATGGCTACACCTTC
cdr3_aa: CSVRGQNYGYTF

clone_size: once
j_call: TRBJ2-3
v_call: TRBV3-1
d_call: NA
cdr3_length: 13
cdr3_nt: TGTGCCAGCAGCCAAGCAGGTACAGATACGCAGTATTTT
cdr3_aa: CASSQAGTDTQYF

clone_size: few
j_call: TRBJ2-7
v_call: TRBV20-1
d_call: TRBD2
cdr3_length: 17
cdr3_nt: TGCAGTGCCCGATTCACTAGCGGGGGGGCCCGGCCCTACGAGCAGTACTTC
cdr3_aa: CSARFTSGGARPYEQYF

clone_size: many
j_call: TRBJ2-1
v_call: TRBV20-1
d_call: TRBD1
cdr3_length: 13
cdr3_nt: TGCAGTGCTACGGAGACAGGGCCCAATGAGCAGTTCTTC
cdr3_aa: CSATETGPNEQFF

clone_size: few
j_call: TRBJ1-6
v_call: TRBV12-3/TRBV12-4
d_call: TRBD1
cdr3_length: 11
cdr3_nt: TGTGCCAGCGGGGACAGTTGGCCCCTCCACTTT
cdr3_aa: CASGDSWPLHF

clone_size: many
j_call: TRBJ1-4
v_call: TRBV20-1
d_call: NA
cdr3_length: 14
cdr3_nt: TGCAGTGCTAGAGATGTGGTGGGTGGTGAAAAACTGTTTTTT
cdr3_aa: CSARDVVGGEKLFF

clone_size: NA
j_call: TRBJ2-7
v_call: TRBV27
d_call: TRBD2
cdr3_length: 15
cdr3_nt: TGTGCCAGCAGTGGCCCAAGCGGGGGCTCCTACGAGCAGTACTTC
cdr3_aa: CASSGPSGGSYEQYF

clone_size: NA
j_call: TRBJ1-1
v_call: TRBV4-2
d_call: TRBD1
cdr3_length: 14
cdr3_nt: TGTGCCAGCAGCCCCCAGGACAGGGGGGATGAAGCTTTCTTT
cdr3_aa: CASSPQDRGDEAFF

clone_size: NA
j_call: TRBJ2-3
v_call: TRBV20-1
d_call: TRBD2
cdr3_length: 15
cdr3_nt: TGCAGTGCCGACGAACCGGGACTAGACGCAGATACGCAGTATTTT
cdr3_aa: CSADEPGLDADTQYF

clone_size: NA
j_call: TRBJ1-2
v_call: TRBV10-3
d_call: NA
cdr3_length: 14
cdr3_nt: TGTGCCATCGAACCTGGGGGGACGGGCTATGGCTACACCTTC
cdr3_aa: CAIEPGGTGYGYTF

clone_size: NA
j_call: TRBJ1-6
v_call: TRBV6-1
d_call: TRBD1
cdr3_length: 18
cdr3_nt: TGTGCCACCACATTCCTACAATTGTCCCGGGACAGGGGTAGGCACCTCCACTTT
cdr3_aa: CATTFLQLSRDRGRHLHF

clone_size: few
j_call: TRBJ1-3
v_call: TRBV5-5
d_call: NA
cdr3_length: 14
cdr3_nt: TGTGCCAGCAGCTTGGGCCAGGGTGAGGACACCATATATTTT
cdr3_aa: CASSLGQGEDTIYF

clone_size: NA
j_call: TRBJ2-1
v_call: TRBV5-5
d_call: NA
cdr3_length: 11
cdr3_nt: TGTGCCAGCAGGCAGGGACCCGAGCAGTTCTTC
cdr3_aa: CASRQGPEQFF